This T cell receptor beta chain appears in the sequencing data of a study of T cell responses to AZD1222 COVID-19 vaccine. Whole-study results and caveats: Two doses of AZD1222 preceded a rise in Spike-specific TCR breadth and depth. There were mostly white British donors and more females than males, and clonal diversity was possibly underestimated.

Sequenced by immunoSEQ multiplex PCR; TCRdb stores in-frame clones only, minus some. This sample has 100,000 to 150,000 clones; about 90% occur once, and the top ten carry less than 4.5%. Germline lookup yields CDR1 MNHEY and CDR2 SVGAGI. Trimming cost V 0 bases and J 5 bases; bases outside gene matches: 3. The CDR3 extends over 15 amino acids. As for this clone: No antigen is known for it.

This sequence originates from an adult in good health. V is TRBV6-5 and J is TRBJ1-5, with 8 bases fitting TRBD1. The specimen was peripheral blood, collected on day 0 of MenACWY control vaccination. The CDR3 sequence: CASSYSRQGHQPQHF. Written as DNA, the CDR3 is TGTGCCAGCAGTTACTCGAGACAGGGGCATCAGCCCCAGCATTTT.